This T cell receptor (beta chain) appears in the sequencing data of a study of long-term antiretroviral therapy in people with HIV. Study outcomes and limitations: Collection of the blood, which took place between the mid-2000s and the late 2010s, possibly occurred under older ART regimens. Clonal expansions arising prior to ART prevailed in the repertoire at every time point.

V shed 2 bases and J shed 7 bases, with 11 bases lying between them. CDR1 and CDR2 from the germline V gene are MDHEN and SYDVKM. This CDR3 contains 13 residues. About this clone itself: Its antigen is undetermined.

Survey level was the resolution at which the v3.0 immunoSEQ assay ran. Per sample, sequencing targeted about 40,000-55,000 T-cell genomes. The table came from immunoSEQ multiplex PCR; TCRdb's copy has only in-frame clones and leaves some out. The data show about 43,000 clones, around 86% seen once. The sequences come from unsorted PBMCs, collected 0.1 years before starting antiretroviral therapy. The receptor comes from a woman aged 45-60 years with HIV. The chain has TRBV28 and TRBJ2-5, with D perhaps being TRBD1 or TRBD2 (5 bases each). DNA for the CDR3: TGTGCCAGCAGTTTAGGGACCGCGGGGACCCAGTACTTC. Protein: CASSLGTAGTQYF. Complete variable domain (other parts from reference TRBV28 and TRBJ2-5): DVKVTQSSRYLVKRTGEKVFLECVQDMDHENMFWYRQDPGLGLRLIYFSYDVKMKEKGDIPEGYSVSREKKERFSLILESASTNQTSMYLCASSLGTAGTQYFGPGTRLLVL.